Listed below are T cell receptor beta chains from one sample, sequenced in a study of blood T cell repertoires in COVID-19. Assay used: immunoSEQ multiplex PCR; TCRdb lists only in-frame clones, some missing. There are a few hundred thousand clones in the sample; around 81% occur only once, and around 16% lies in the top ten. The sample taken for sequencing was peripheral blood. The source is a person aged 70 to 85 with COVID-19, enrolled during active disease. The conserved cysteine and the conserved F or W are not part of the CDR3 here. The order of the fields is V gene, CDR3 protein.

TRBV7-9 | ASSRAGNTDTQY
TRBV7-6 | ASSLEGAGRVYFEQF
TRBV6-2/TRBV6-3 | ASSWDRTSSEQY
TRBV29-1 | SVGGQDNQPQH
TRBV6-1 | ASSDGGPQF
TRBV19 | ASSIDRDSSEGTEAF
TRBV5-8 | ASSWDRSSPLH
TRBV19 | ASSMGRWLADVTGELF
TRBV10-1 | ARNTGPGQGSYEQY
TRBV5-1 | ASSSSTGNPGGSSPLH
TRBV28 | ASQETLYGYT
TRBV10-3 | AISEGRGTDTQY
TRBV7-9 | ASSGGGALSEKLF
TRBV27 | ASSLSTFRLGYNSPLH
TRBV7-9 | ASSDPGGSGYT
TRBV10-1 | ASSARETYSGMSTDTQY
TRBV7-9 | ASSLERGEQF
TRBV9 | ASSVAPTSGGVYEQY
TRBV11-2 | ASGTRGGQYNEQF
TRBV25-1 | ASRGQGGHYGYT
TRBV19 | ASSIPPREVGGYT
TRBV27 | ASSSSQGPQH
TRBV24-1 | ATSDRAGTRNNEQF
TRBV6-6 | ASSYDSTLKLF
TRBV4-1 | ASSQETITGGYEQY
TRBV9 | ASSATGQYNSPLH
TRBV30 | AWKRGGGETQY
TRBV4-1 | ASSQDLGTGFLSPLH
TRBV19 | ASSARGPQH
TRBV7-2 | ASSPTAGLAGAEQF
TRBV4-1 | ASSQSWTSNQPQH
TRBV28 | ASSLALHRSNTEAF
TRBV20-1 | SVRANTEAF
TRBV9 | ASSTWTASTDTQY
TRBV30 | AWSVKQGGSPLH
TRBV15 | ATSRDRVGQPQH
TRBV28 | ASSPHRVDRGNGYT
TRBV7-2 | ASSPGTAGGYGYT
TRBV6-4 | ASSRLTGGFIYEQY
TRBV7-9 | ASSPRGGDRKLYEQY
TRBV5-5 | ASSLASGGEKETQY
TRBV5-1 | ASSLIGQINTGELF
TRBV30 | AWNYPTGELF
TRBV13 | ASSLGQGTFSYEQY
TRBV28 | ASSLQRGGASQPQH
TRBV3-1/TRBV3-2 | ASSPGNTIY
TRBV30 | AWSVLGGNTIY
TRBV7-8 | ASSLYGGDSNQPQH
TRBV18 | ASSRSRNQPQH
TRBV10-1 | ASSKDRVYETQY
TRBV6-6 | ASTRGLAAGPDTQY
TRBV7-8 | ASSFGRGPASGNTIY
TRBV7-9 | ASSLSGWTDTQY
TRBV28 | ASRVPGQGPNEQF